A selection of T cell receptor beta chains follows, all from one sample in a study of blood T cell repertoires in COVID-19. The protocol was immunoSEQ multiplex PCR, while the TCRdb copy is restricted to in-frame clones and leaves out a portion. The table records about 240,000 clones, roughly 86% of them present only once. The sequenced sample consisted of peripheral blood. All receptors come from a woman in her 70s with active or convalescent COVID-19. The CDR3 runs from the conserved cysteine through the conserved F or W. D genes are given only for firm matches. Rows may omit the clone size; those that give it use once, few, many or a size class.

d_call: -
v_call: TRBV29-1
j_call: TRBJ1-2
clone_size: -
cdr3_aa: CSVLPDSSNYGYTF
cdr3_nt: TGCAGCGTACTCCCGGACAGCTCAAACTATGGCTACACCTTC

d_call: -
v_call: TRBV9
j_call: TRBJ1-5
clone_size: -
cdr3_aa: CASSSSGFSNQPQHF
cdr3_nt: TGTGCCAGCAGCTCGTCAGGGTTTAGCAATCAGCCCCAGCATTTT

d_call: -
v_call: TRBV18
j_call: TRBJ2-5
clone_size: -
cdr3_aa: CASSRFPMTGEETQYF
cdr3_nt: TGTGCCAGCTCGCGATTTCCGATGACAGGCGAAGAGACCCAGTACTTC

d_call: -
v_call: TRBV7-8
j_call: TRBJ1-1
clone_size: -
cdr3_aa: CASSEYTEAFF
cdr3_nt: TGTGCCAGCAGCGAGTACACTGAAGCTTTCTTT

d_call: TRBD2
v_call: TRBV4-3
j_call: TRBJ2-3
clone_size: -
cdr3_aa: CASSPNPSGDNTDTQYF
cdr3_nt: TGCGCCAGCAGCCCTAACCCTAGCGGAGACAACACAGATACGCAGTATTTT

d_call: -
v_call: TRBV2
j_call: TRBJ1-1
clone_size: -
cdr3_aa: CARGLQRGTEAFF
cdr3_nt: TGTGCCAGAGGCCTGCAGCGGGGCACTGAAGCTTTCTTT

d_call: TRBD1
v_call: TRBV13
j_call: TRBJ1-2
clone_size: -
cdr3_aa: CASSTGTGRDYGYTF
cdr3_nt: TGTGCCAGCAGCACAGGGACAGGGCGCGACTATGGCTACACCTTC

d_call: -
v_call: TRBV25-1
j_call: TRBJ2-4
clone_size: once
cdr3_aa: CASRGSRGAKNIQYF
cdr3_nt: TGTGCCAGCAGGGGGAGCCGAGGAGCCAAAAACATTCAGTACTTC

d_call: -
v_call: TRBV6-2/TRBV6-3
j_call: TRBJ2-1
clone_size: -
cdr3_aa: CASTYRTPSSYNEQFF
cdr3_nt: TGTGCCAGCACTTACCGTACTCCGAGCTCCTACAATGAGCAGTTCTTC

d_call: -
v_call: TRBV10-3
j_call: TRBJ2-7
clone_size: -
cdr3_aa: CAISGPGRANYEQYF
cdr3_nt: TGTGCCATCAGTGGTCCCGGGCGGGCGAACTACGAGCAGTACTTC

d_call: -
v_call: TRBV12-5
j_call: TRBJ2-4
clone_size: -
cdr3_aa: CASGLDLKPQENIQYF
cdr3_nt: TGTGCTAGTGGTTTGGATCTCAAGCCACAGGAAAACATTCAGTACTTC

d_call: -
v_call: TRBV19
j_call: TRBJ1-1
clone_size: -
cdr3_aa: CASYRRGVSGNTEAFF
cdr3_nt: TGTGCCAGTTACCGCCGGGGAGTGTCGGGGAACACTGAAGCTTTCTTT

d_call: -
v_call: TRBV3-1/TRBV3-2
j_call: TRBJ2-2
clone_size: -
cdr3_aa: CASGKQNTGELFF
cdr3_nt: TGTGCCAGCGGTAAACAGAACACCGGGGAGCTGTTTTTT

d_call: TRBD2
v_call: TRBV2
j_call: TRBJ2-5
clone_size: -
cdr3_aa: CASSPPLAGGLETQYF
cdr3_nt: TGTGCCAGCAGTCCACCCTTAGCGGGGGGTTTGGAGACCCAGTACTTC

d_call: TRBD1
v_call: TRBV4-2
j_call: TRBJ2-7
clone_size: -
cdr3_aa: CASSLRGQGPYEQYF
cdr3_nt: TGTGCCAGCAGCCTCCGGGGACAGGGGCCCTACGAGCAGTACTTC

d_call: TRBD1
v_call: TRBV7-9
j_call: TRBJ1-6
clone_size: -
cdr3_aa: CASRRGQGGSYNSPLHF
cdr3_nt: TGTGCCAGCAGGCGAGGACAGGGAGGTTCCTATAATTCACCCCTCCACTTT

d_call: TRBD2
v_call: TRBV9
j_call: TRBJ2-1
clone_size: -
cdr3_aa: CASSSSGGPVNEQFF
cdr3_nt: TGTGCCAGCAGCTCCAGCGGGGGGCCCGTAAATGAGCAGTTCTTC

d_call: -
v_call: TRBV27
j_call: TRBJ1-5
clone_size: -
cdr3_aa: CASSFRTVNSNQPQHF
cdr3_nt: TGTGCCAGCAGTTTTAGAACAGTAAATAGCAATCAGCCCCAGCATTTT

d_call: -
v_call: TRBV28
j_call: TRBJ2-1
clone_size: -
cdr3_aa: CASSLRSRGEFF
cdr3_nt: TGTGCCAGCAGTTTAAGATCCAGGGGGGAGTTCTTC

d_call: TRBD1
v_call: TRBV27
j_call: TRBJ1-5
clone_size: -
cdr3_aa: CASSLSPAGGNNQPQHF
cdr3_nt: TGTGCCAGCAGTTTATCGCCGGCAGGGGGTAACAATCAGCCCCAGCATTTT

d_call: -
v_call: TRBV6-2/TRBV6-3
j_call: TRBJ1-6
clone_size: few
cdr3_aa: CASSYSSFLAPNSPLHF
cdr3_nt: TGTGCCAGCAGTTACTCTTCCTTTCTCGCGCCAAATTCACCCCTCCACTTT

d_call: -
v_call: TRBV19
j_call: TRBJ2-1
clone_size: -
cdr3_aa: CASSSTMFPSSYNEQFF
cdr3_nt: TGTGCCAGTAGTTCGACTATGTTTCCGAGCTCCTACAATGAGCAGTTCTTC

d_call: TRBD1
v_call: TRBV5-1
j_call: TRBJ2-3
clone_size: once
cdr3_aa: CASSGQGRSDTQYF
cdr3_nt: TGCGCCAGCAGTGGACAGGGCCGTTCAGATACGCAGTATTTT

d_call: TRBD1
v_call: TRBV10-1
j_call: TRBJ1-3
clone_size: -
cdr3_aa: CASREGQGSNTIYF
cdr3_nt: TGCGCCAGCCGGGAGGGACAGGGCTCCAACACCATATATTTT

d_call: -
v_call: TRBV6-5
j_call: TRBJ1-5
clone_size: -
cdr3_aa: CASRGAPNQPQHF
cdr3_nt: TGTGCCAGCAGGGGGGCACCCAATCAGCCCCAGCATTTT

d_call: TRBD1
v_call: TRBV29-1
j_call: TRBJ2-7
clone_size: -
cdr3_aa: CSVKKGQGAYEQYF
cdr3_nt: TGCAGCGTTAAAAAGGGGCAGGGGGCTTACGAGCAGTACTTC

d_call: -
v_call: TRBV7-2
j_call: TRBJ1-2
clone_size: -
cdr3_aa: CASSSYLSEGGGYTF
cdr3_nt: TGTGCCAGCTCTTCATATCTGAGCGAGGGAGGGGGCTACACCTTC

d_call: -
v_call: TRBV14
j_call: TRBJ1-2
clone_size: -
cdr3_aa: CASNAGGGYTF
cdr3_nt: TGTGCCAGCAACGCCGGGGGGGGCTACACCTTC

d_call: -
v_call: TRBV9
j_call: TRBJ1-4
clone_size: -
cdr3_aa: CASSVGPAATNEKLFF
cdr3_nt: TGTGCCAGCAGCGTAGGACCGGCGGCAACTAATGAAAAACTGTTTTTT

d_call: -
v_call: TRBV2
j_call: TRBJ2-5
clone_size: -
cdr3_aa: CASRVWTQYF
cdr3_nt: TGTGCCTCCCGGGTTTGGACCCAGTACTTC

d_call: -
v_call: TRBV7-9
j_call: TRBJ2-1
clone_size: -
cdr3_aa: CASSFLTGYNEQFF
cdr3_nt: TGTGCCAGCAGCTTTCTCACAGGGTACAATGAGCAGTTCTTC